This paragraph covers one TCR beta chain sequence. The entry originates in a study of STAT5B mutations in CD4+ large granular lymphocyte leukemia. Sequenced by immunoSEQ multiplex PCR; TCRdb stores in-frame clones only, minus some. The sample yields about 35,000 clones, 65% to 80% seen once. V was cut by 1 base and J by 4 bases, with 7 bases left in between. The germline CDR1 and CDR2 sequences are SEHNR and FQNEAQ (reference sequence). This CDR3 has 13 amino acids. This receptor was taken from a human donor in good health. V and J are TRBV7-9 and TRBJ1-1, with no clear D. Sequencing was carried out using CD4+ T cells from blood buffy coats. CDR3 amino acids: CASSLVDITEAFF. The CDR3 nucleotides read TGTGCCAGCAGCTTAGTGGATATCACTGAAGCTTTCTTT.